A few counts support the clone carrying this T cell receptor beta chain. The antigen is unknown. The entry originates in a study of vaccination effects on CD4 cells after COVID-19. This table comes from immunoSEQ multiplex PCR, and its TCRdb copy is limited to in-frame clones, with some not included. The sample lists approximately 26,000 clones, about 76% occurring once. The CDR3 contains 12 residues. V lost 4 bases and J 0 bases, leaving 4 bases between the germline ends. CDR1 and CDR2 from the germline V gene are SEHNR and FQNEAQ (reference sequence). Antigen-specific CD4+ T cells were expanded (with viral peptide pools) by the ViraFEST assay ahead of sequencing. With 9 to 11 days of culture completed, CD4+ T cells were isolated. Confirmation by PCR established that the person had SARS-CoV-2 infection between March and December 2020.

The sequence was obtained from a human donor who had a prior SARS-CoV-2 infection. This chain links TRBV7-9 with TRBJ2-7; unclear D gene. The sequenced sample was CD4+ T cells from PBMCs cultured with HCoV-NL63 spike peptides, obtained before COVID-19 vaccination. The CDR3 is CASSYSSYEQYF. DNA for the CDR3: TGTGCCAGCAGCTACAGCTCCTACGAGCAGTACTTC.